These T cell receptor beta chains were read from a single sample in a study of blood T cell repertoires in COVID-19. This table comes from immunoSEQ multiplex PCR, and its TCRdb copy is limited to in-frame clones, with some not included. Among fewer than 90,000 clones listed, less than 90% were seen once. What was sequenced was peripheral blood. These receptors all come from an elderly man in a cohort sampled during active COVID-19. CDR3s include the opening cysteine and the closing phenylalanine or tryptophan. Fields, in order: clone size, D gene, J gene, V gene, CDR3 protein, CDR3 DNA. D genes are given only for firm matches. Only part of the rows carry a size: once, few, many, or a class if the clone is expanded.

>NA|TRBD1|TRBJ2-1|TRBV29-1
CSALDRGWGRHNEQFF
TGCAGCGCACTGGACAGGGGTTGGGGTAGACACAATGAGCAGTTCTTC
>NA|NA|TRBJ1-2|TRBV6-1
CASSEKPQAGLGYTF
TGTGCCAGCAGTGAAAAGCCTCAAGCAGGGCTTGGCTACACCTTC
>NA|NA|TRBJ1-2|TRBV6-1
CASSEGGLDGYTF
TGTGCCAGCAGTGAAGGTGGGCTGGATGGCTACACCTTC
>NA|NA|TRBJ2-5|TRBV3-1/TRBV3-2
CASSQRSPQETQYF
TGTGCCAGCAGCCAGCGATCCCCCCAAGAGACCCAGTACTTC
>NA|NA|TRBJ1-2|TRBV7-3
CASSAGPDYGYTF
TGTGCCAGCAGCGCGGGACCGGACTATGGCTACACCTTC
>NA|NA|TRBJ1-1|TRBV7-2
CASSLVGRNTEAFF
TGTGCCAGCAGCTTAGTCGGTAGGAACACTGAAGCTTTCTTT
>NA|NA|TRBJ1-1|TRBV4-1
CASSQRGGEGRRNTEAFF
TGCGCCAGCAGCCAGCGAGGGGGGGAGGGTAGGAGGAACACTGAAGCTTTCTTT
>few|NA|TRBJ2-7|TRBV6-2/TRBV6-3
CASSSRYEQYF
TGTGCCAGCAGTTCGAGATACGAGCAGTACTTC
>NA|NA|TRBJ1-1|TRBV27
CASSRMEQFTTEAFF
TGTGCCAGCAGTCGGATGGAACAGTTTACCACTGAAGCTTTCTTT
>NA|NA|TRBJ2-5|TRBV15
CATSSAGQAGQETQYF
TGTGCCACCAGCAGTGCCGGACAGGCGGGGCAAGAGACCCAGTACTTC
>NA|TRBD1|TRBJ1-1|TRBV6-5
CASSPGTGETEAFF
TGTGCCAGCAGTCCCGGGACAGGGGAAACTGAAGCTTTCTTT
>NA|TRBD1|TRBJ2-7|TRBV25-1
CASSGGYEQYF
TGTGCCAGCTCAGGGGGTTACGAGCAGTACTTC
>few|NA|TRBJ1-2|TRBV2
CASTDFYGYTF
TGTGCCAGCACGGACTTCTATGGCTACACCTTC
>NA|TRBD2|TRBJ2-3|TRBV11-3
CASSSGLAGTDTQYF
TGTGCCAGCAGCTCTGGACTAGCGGGCACAGATACGCAGTATTTT
>NA|NA|TRBJ1-1|TRBV5-1
CASSLLLGGGPAFF
TGCGCCAGCAGCTTGCTGTTGGGGGGAGGTCCGGCTTTCTTT
>once|TRBD1|TRBJ1-2|TRBV2
CASTTGQAFLANYGYTF
TGTGCCAGCACCACAGGACAGGCCTTCTTGGCGAACTATGGCTACACCTTC
>NA|NA|TRBJ1-2|TRBV10-3
CAMGLNYGYTF
TGTGCCATGGGCCTTAACTATGGCTACACCTTC
>NA|TRBD2|TRBJ2-5|TRBV7-2
CASSRGGQETQYF
TGTGCCAGCAGCCGCGGGGGACAAGAGACCCAGTACTTC